This T cell receptor (beta chain) emerged from a study of blood T cell repertoires in COVID-19. The CDR3 has 13 amino acids. CDR1 and CDR2 from the germline V gene are LNHDA and SQIVND (reference sequence). The V segment lost 9 bases and the J segment 7 bases; nucleotides outside the gene matches: 8. Sequenced by immunoSEQ multiplex PCR; TCRdb stores in-frame clones only, minus some. The data hold 150,000 to 200,000 clones, with approximately 88% observed a single time. The chain carries TRBV19 and TRBJ1-5; 8 nucleotides match TRBD1. What was sequenced was peripheral blood. The sequence was obtained from a man aged 40-49 years with acute or convalescent COVID-19. CDR3 loop: CASGQGRLQPQHF. The CDR3 nucleotides read TGTGCCAGCGGACAGGGAAGGTTACAGCCCCAGCATTTT.